This record concerns one TCR beta chain sequence. The same CDR3 also results from other DNA sequences found in this sample. The record originates from a study of CD8+ T cells in alopecia areata. Reverse transcription of extracted RNA yielded cDNA, which provided the sequencing template. Profiling relied on immunoSEQ multiplex PCR, and the TCRdb table lists in-frame clones only, not all of them. The sample comprises 100,000 to 150,000 clones, 58% of which are singletons, and roughly 4.5% rests with the top ten. J gave up 6 bases and V 3 bases, and 6 bases lay outside the gene matches. The CDR3 is made up of 14 amino acids. Germline loops: CDR1 SGHRS, CDR2 YFSETQ.

This receptor was obtained from a human donor with alopecia areata. The V gene is TRBV5-1, the J gene TRBJ1-1; TRBD1 aligns across 9 bases. The specimen comprised CD4+ T cells sorted from blood, sampled at week 0. The CDR3: CASSYGQGRAEAFF. The CDR3 DNA follows: TGCGCCAGCAGCTATGGACAGGGGAGGGCTGAAGCTTTCTTT. The whole variable domain, remainder taken from reference TRBV5-1 and TRBJ1-1, is KAGVTQTPRYLIKTRGQQVTLSCSPISGHRSVSWYQQTPGQGLQFLFEYFSETQRNKGNFPGRFSGRQFSNSRSEMNVSTLELGDSALYLCASSYGQGRAEAFFGQGTRLTVV.